Described below is a single T cell receptor beta chain sequence and its context. These data belong to a study of shared clonotypes between healthy human individuals. Sequencing used immunoSEQ multiplex PCR; TCRdb keeps in-frame clones, though not all of them. The data contain some 2.4 million clones, 93% of them singletons. Losses at the gene ends were 1 base for V and 1 base for J; bases not matched to a gene: 7. This CDR3 comprises 16 residues. Germline V gene sequence: CDR1 SGHKS, CDR2 YYEKEE (reference sequence). Sequences were obtained from naive CD4+ T cells from PBMCs. The subset was: CD45RA+ positively selected. This TCR was recovered from a man younger than 30 in good health. Some clones in this sample may be carry-over from other donors' samples. V and J are TRBV5-5 and TRBJ2-7; the match to TRBD2 covers 8 bases. The DNA of the CDR3 is TGTGCCAGCAGCTTGTTTGGCGGGAGGACATCCTACGAGCAGTACTTC. Translating gives CASSLFGGRTSYEQYF.